This T cell receptor beta chain was sequenced during a study of T-cell memory formation after mild COVID-19. The study, taken as a whole, reports: Among clones peaking at day 37 in the second wave, SARS-CoV-2 specificity remained unconfirmed.

The V and J ends lost 8 bases and 9 bases, in that order; junction bases with no gene match: 6. This CDR3 spans 13 amino acids. Germline loops: CDR1 SGHAT, CDR2 FQNNGV. This clonotype was picked up a small number of times. Its specificity is unknown. TCRdb itself ran the 5' RACE reads through MiXCR, one entry per CDR3 protein. The table records 400,000 to 450,000 distinct CDR3 sequences, around 17% of them present only once. Source material: PBMCs or a T cell subset sorted from them (not recorded which). The TCR originated in a man younger than 35 who had mild COVID-19 (a few samples of this study predate the infection). Cell type and time point are not known. V usage is TRBV11-2 and J usage is TRBJ2-1; 11 nucleotides match TRBD1. The CDR3 DNA reads TGTGCCAGCTGGGGACAGGGGGTGCCTGAGCAGTTCTTC. It yields the protein CASWGQGVPEQFF.